This T cell receptor beta chain stems from a study of human T cells and chemical hapten exposure. The time point denotes: pre-sensitization, week 0. Described treatment: therapeutic diphenylcyclopropenone sensitization with weekly scalp DPC. TCRdb analysed the RACE reads with MiXCR anew, one entry per CDR3 protein. The sample has 270,000 or so distinct CDR3 sequences, around 7.7% seen once; the top ten hold 1.2%. V shed 2 bases and J shed 4 bases, with 17 bases lying between them. The CDR3 length is 17 residues. In germline, CDR1 is LGHDT, CDR2 YNNKEL (reference sequence). The V gene is TRBV3-1, the J gene TRBJ2-2; D unresolved. The receptor was derived from a man aged 18 to 35 with alopecia areata. Some clones in this sample may be carry-over from other donors' samples. Sequenced material: whole blood, taken in connection with sensitization to the hapten diphenylcyclopropenone (DPC). The DNA for the CDR3 is TGTGCCAGCAGCCAAAATGTCTGGGCCTTGGGCACCGGGGAGCTGTTTTTT. Its translation: CASSQNVWALGTGELFF.